This paragraph reports one T cell receptor beta chain. The antigen remains unidentified. Some clones are missing from TCRdb's copy, which holds only in-frame ones; the method was immunoSEQ multiplex PCR. This sample yields some 2,000,000 clones, of which 85% to 95% are seen a single time; 0.1% to 0.15% belongs to the top ten. Germline V lookup: CDR1 ENHRY, CDR2 SYGVKD. The trim removed 0 bases at V and 6 bases at J, leaving 7 bases unmatched. CDR3 length: 16 amino acids. The data were obtained in a study of shared clonotypes between healthy human individuals. The study, taken as a whole, reports: Memory subsets had estimated richness that was generally smaller than that of naive subsets.

Every donor, a Caucasian adult, lived in Nashville, Tennessee. This chain connects TRBV10-3 to TRBJ2-2; 7 bases are a match to TRBD2. The clonotype originates from a man between 18 and 35 years old in good health. Material: naive CD4+ T cells sorted from blood. Subset defined: CD45RA+ positively selected. CDR3 region: CAISESPRERSGELFF. CDR3 nucleotides: TGTGCCATCAGTGAGTCCCCGCGGGAGAGGTCCGGGGAGCTGTTTTTT.